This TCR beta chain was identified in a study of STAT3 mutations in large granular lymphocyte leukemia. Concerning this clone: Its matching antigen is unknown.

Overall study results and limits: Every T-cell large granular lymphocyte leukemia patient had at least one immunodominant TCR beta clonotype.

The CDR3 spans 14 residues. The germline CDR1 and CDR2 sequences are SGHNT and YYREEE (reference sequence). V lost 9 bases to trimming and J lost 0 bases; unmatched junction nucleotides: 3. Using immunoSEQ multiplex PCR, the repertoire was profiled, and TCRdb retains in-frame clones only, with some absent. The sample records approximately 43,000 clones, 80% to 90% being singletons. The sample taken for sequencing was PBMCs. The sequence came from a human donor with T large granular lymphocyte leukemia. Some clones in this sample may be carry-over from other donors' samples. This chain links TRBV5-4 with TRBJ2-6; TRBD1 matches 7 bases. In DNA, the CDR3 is TGTGCCACCGGGACAGCCTCTGGGGCCAACGTCCTGACTTTC. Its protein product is CATGTASGANVLTF.